This T cell receptor beta chain was obtained from a study of CD8+CD57+ T cells in acquired aplastic anemia. The TCR beta profiling, which covered VDJ combination and CDR3 sequence, was carried out using genomic DNA as the template. From the reads, TCRdb called clonotypes with MiXCR, one entry per CDR3 protein. The sample yields about 160,000 distinct CDR3 sequences, around 75% seen once. CDR3 size: 15 residues. J was trimmed by 5 bases and V by 1 base; bases with no gene match: 6. CDR1 and CDR2 (germline): SGHVS, FNYEAQ. CD8+CD57+ cell expansion had been shown by flow cytometry in patients chosen for sequencing.

This TCR was sampled from a human donor with aplastic anemia. Sequencing input: sorted CD4+, CD8+, or CD8+CD57+ T cells (not recorded which) from PBMCs. The V gene is TRBV7-6, the J gene TRBJ1-1; 8 bases agree with TRBD1. The CDR3 region is CASSLGRRGQTEAFF. CDR3 nucleotide sequence: TGTGCCAGCAGCTTAGGGCGCAGGGGGCAAACTGAAGCTTTCTTT.